This T cell receptor beta chain derives from a study of graft-versus-host responses after intestinal transplantation. The CDR3 is 15 residues long. V was clipped by 3 bases and J by 5 bases; unmatched bases: 6. Per germline, CDR1 MNHNS and CDR2 SASEGT. Sequenced by immunoSEQ multiplex PCR; TCRdb stores in-frame clones only, minus some. This table holds about 88,000 clones, 90% found once. This clone was recorded once. Its antigen is unknown. The sample in question was unstimulated CD4+ T cells sorted from spleen or lymph node cells, obtained before intestinal transplant. This clonotype originated in a human donor who received an intestinal transplant. This chain uses TRBV6-1 with TRBJ2-1, with 8 bases aligning to TRBD1. CDR3 amino acids: CASSEGQGAHNEQFF. CDR3 bases: TGTGCCAGCAGTGAGGGGCAGGGGGCCCACAATGAGCAGTTCTTC.